The 9 T cell receptor beta chains presented below share a single source sample, sequenced in a study of cytomegalovirus exposure and HLA in healthy donors (dated by TCRdb to between 2016 and 2019). Libraries were made using the immunoSEQ multiplex PCR assay. A mixture of 60 forward primers for TCR Vbeta segments and 13 reverse primers for TCR Jbeta segments was used in the multiplex PCR. TCRdb provides this immuneACCESS table in a form limited to in-frame rearrangements. Some clones are lacking; in checked studies, under half of them reflect an unresolved V gene, and why the rest are absent is not known. The sample table records over 50,000 clones; about 63% of these occur just once. 15% to 20% of the sample lies in the top ten. The sequenced material came from PBMCs. The receptors here all came from a man aged 40-50 years in good health and CMV-seropositive.

The J gene is TRBJ2-5, the V gene TRBV27; perhaps TRBD2 as D (6 bases). CDR3 length: 15 residues. The V gene's germline CDR1 is MNHEY and CDR2 SMNVEV (reference sequence). Deletions cut 6 bases from V and 5 bases from J, with 19 bases between. This chain's CDR3 is CASSTNPGVGETQYF. For the CDR3, the DNA is TGTGCCAGCAGCACCAACCCGGGAGTGGGGGAGACCCAGTACTTC.

The CDR3 nucleotides are TGCAGCGTTGATGGTAGCGGGGGTGACGAGCAGTACTTC. Translating it yields CSVDGSGGDEQYF. The chain uses TRBV29-1 and TRBJ2-7, with 9 positions matching TRBD2. The CDR3 is 13 amino acids. From germline, CDR1 is SQVTM and CDR2 ANQGSEA. V dropped 3 bases and J dropped 5; count of bases not matched to a gene: 5.

This chain connects TRBV7-9 to TRBJ2-3; 9 bases align to TRBD2. Germline V CDR1 and CDR2: SEHNR, FQNEAQ (reference sequence). J lost 2 bases, V lost 1 base, and 4 bases had no gene match. The CDR3 sequence is 16 residues long. Written as DNA, the CDR3 is TGTGCCAGCAGCTTAGGTACTAGCGGGTTCACAGATACGCAGTATTTT. It specifies CASSLGTSGFTDTQYF.

The chain couples TRBV6-6 to TRBJ2-1, with TRBD2 as a possible D gene (6 bases). The V gene lost 6 bases and the J gene lost 2 bases, with 14 bases spanning the gap. This CDR3 has 15 residues. Germline values: CDR1 MNHNY, CDR2 SVGAGI (reference sequence). The chain's CDR3 is CASSGSGTAYNEQFF. CDR3 coding DNA: TGTGCCAGCAGCGGATCCGGGACTGCCTACAATGAGCAGTTCTTC.

The chain carries TRBV15 and TRBJ1-2; D possibly corresponds to TRBD1 (6 bases). Trimming took 6 bases from V and 8 from J, leaving 16 bases between them. CDR3 size: 13 residues. Germline CDR1 is LNHNV and CDR2 is YYDKDF (reference sequence). This CDR3 reads CATSIQGLGGYTF. The DNA for the CDR3 is TGTGCCACCAGTATACAGGGATTGGGCGGCTACACCTTC.

This chain joins TRBV19 and TRBJ1-1; the match to TRBD1 covers 7 bases. Germline CDR1 is LNHDA and CDR2 is SQIVND (reference sequence). The CDR3 has 14 residues. After removal of 5 bases from V and 6 bases from J, the junction contained 9 bases not matched to a gene. DNA for the CDR3: TGTGCCAGTAGTTCCGTCGACAGGGCACCTGAAGCTTTCTTT. Its translation is CASSSVDRAPEAFF.

The V call is TRBV5-1, the J call TRBJ2-1; 13 bases agree with TRBD2. The trim removed 0 bases at V and 5 bases at J, leaving 5 bases unmatched. CDR3 size: 17 residues. Germline-derived CDR1 and CDR2 are SGHRS and YFSETQ. CDR3 coding DNA: TGCGCCAGCAGCTTGGAGTTAACTAGCGGGAGGGACAATGAGCAGTTCTTC. Its protein is CASSLELTSGRDNEQFF.

V and J are TRBV6-6 and TRBJ1-4, with 11 bases fitting TRBD1. The CDR3 is 16 residues long. V was clipped by 6 bases and J by 5 bases; unmatched bases: 8. Looked up from germline, CDR1 is MNHNY and CDR2 is SVGAGI (reference sequence). CDR3 sequence reads: CASRSGQGAVNEKLFF. The CDR3 DNA is TGTGCCAGCAGATCCGGACAGGGGGCAGTAAATGAAAAACTGTTTTTT.

V usage is TRBV27 and J usage is TRBJ2-5; 7 bases line up with TRBD2. In germline, CDR1 is MNHEY, CDR2 SMNVEV (reference sequence). With 2 bases clipped from V and 5 bases from J, the junction kept 8 bases outside the gene matches. The CDR3 loop spans 15 amino acids. The CDR3 DNA reads as TGTGCCAGCAGTTTAGAGGGGCGGGAGACCGAGACCCAGTACTTC. Protein sequence: CASSLEGRETETQYF.